This T cell receptor (beta chain) is drawn from a study of patients and donors after allogeneic stem cell transplantation. TCRdb reprocessed the RT-PCR reads with MiXCR, giving one entry per CDR3 protein. Here the sample spans about a million distinct CDR3 sequences, 18% being singletons. This clonotype was seen more than once but under ten times. This CDR3 has 14 residues. The V gene end was trimmed by 2 bases and the J gene end by 5 bases; junction bases not matched to a gene: 3. The germline gives CDR1 MRHNA, CDR2 SNTAGT. The source is a human donor who was either an allogeneic HSCT recipient or a stem cell or donor lymphocyte infusion donor (not recorded which). It is not recorded whose cells these are; they may come from a transplant donor. Sequenced sample: blood, either unsorted or a sorted T cell fraction (not recorded which). This chain connects TRBV6-4 to TRBJ1-2; 9 bases are shared with TRBD1. CDR3 sequence: CASSDTGTGYGYTF. As DNA, the CDR3 is TGTGCCAGCAGTGACACCGGGACAGGGTATGGCTACACCTTC.